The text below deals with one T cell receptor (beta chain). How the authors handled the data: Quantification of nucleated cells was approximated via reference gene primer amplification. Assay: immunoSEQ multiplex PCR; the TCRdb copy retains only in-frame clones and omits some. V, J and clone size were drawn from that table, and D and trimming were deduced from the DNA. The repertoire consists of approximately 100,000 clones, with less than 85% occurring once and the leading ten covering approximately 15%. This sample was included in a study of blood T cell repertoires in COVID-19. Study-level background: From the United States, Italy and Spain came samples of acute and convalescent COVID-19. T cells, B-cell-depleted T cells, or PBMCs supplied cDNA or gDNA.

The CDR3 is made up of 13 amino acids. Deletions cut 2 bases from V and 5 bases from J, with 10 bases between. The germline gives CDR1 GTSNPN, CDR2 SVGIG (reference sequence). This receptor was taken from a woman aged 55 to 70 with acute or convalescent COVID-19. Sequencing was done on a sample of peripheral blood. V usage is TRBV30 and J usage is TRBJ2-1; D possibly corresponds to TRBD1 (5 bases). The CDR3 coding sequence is TGTGCCTGGAGTTCCTCCAGGGACAATGAGCAGTTCTTC. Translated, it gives CAWSSSRDNEQFF.